A selection of T cell receptor beta chains follows, all from one sample in a study of T cell responses to AZD1222 COVID-19 vaccine. Measured with immunoSEQ multiplex PCR; TCRdb has only the in-frame clones, and not every one. The profile shows around 170,000 clones, approximately 91% of them singletons. Here the sequenced sample was peripheral blood, taken 28 days after the second AZD1222 dose. The receptor source for this set is an adult who received the AZD1222 COVID-19 vaccine. CDR3s include the opening cysteine and the closing phenylalanine or tryptophan. The D gene is left open where the match is weak. Size values are once, few and many counts, or a class for expanded clones, and some rows have none.

j_call: TRBJ1-1
clone_size: -
v_call: TRBV2
d_call: TRBD1
cdr3_nt: TGTGCCAGCCGAACAGGGGGGCCCGTCATGAACACTGAAGCTTTCTTT
cdr3_aa: CASRTGGPVMNTEAFF

j_call: TRBJ1-3
clone_size: once
v_call: TRBV9
d_call: TRBD1
cdr3_nt: TGTGCCAGCAGCCTCCAGCCGGACAGGGCCGGAAACACCATATATTTT
cdr3_aa: CASSLQPDRAGNTIYF

j_call: TRBJ2-7
clone_size: -
v_call: TRBV18
d_call: TRBD1
cdr3_nt: TGTGCCAGCTCACTGGGGACAGGGCTTTCCTACGAGCAGTACTTC
cdr3_aa: CASSLGTGLSYEQYF

j_call: TRBJ2-5
clone_size: -
v_call: TRBV9
d_call: -
cdr3_nt: TGTGCCAGCAGCGTCGGACGTGGGGAAGAGACCCAGTACTTC
cdr3_aa: CASSVGRGEETQYF

j_call: TRBJ2-1
clone_size: once
v_call: TRBV4-1
d_call: TRBD1
cdr3_nt: TGCGCCAGCAGCAAAACCGGGACAGGGTACGATGAGCAGTTCTTC
cdr3_aa: CASSKTGTGYDEQFF

j_call: TRBJ2-4
clone_size: -
v_call: TRBV2
d_call: -
cdr3_nt: TGTGCCAGCAGTGAAGCCGGAACCGGAATCTGGGGCATTCAGTACTTC
cdr3_aa: CASSEAGTGIWGIQYF

j_call: TRBJ2-2
clone_size: -
v_call: TRBV3-1/TRBV3-2
d_call: -
cdr3_nt: TGTGCCAGCAGCCAAAGGGCGCAGGCGAACACCGGGGAGCTGTTTTTT
cdr3_aa: CASSQRAQANTGELFF

j_call: TRBJ1-2
clone_size: -
v_call: TRBV30
d_call: -
cdr3_nt: TGTGCCTGGAAGGGGGTCCCGCGGTATGGCTACACCTTC
cdr3_aa: CAWKGVPRYGYTF

j_call: TRBJ1-6
clone_size: -
v_call: TRBV19
d_call: TRBD1
cdr3_nt: TGTGCCAGTAGCCGGGGACAGGGCTCCTATAATTCACCCCTCCACTTT
cdr3_aa: CASSRGQGSYNSPLHF

j_call: TRBJ2-5
clone_size: -
v_call: TRBV13
d_call: TRBD2
cdr3_nt: TGTGCCAGCAGCTCCGGGACTAGCGGGAGAGAGACCCAGTACTTC
cdr3_aa: CASSSGTSGRETQYF

j_call: TRBJ2-3
clone_size: -
v_call: TRBV30
d_call: TRBD1
cdr3_nt: TGTGCCTGGAGGACAGGGTCCACAGATACGCAGTATTTT
cdr3_aa: CAWRTGSTDTQYF

j_call: TRBJ2-7
clone_size: -
v_call: TRBV10-3
d_call: -
cdr3_nt: TGTGCCATCAGTGAGTACCCCGCAGGTGGTTGGCGGGACTACGAGCAGTACTTC
cdr3_aa: CAISEYPAGGWRDYEQYF

j_call: TRBJ1-1
clone_size: -
v_call: TRBV19
d_call: -
cdr3_nt: TGTGCCACTTATAGGGGGTGGACTGAAGCTTTCTTT
cdr3_aa: CATYRGWTEAFF

j_call: TRBJ2-6
clone_size: -
v_call: TRBV6-5
d_call: -
cdr3_nt: TGTGCCAGCACCGACGGAAGGACTGGGGCCAACGTCCTGACTTTC
cdr3_aa: CASTDGRTGANVLTF

j_call: TRBJ2-3
clone_size: -
v_call: TRBV5-4
d_call: TRBD2
cdr3_nt: TGTGCCAGCAGTCATAGCGGGAGGGTTAACACAGATACGCAGTATTTT
cdr3_aa: CASSHSGRVNTDTQYF

j_call: TRBJ1-3
clone_size: -
v_call: TRBV7-2
d_call: TRBD1
cdr3_nt: TGTGCCAGCAGCTTCACAGGGGGTGGCGGAAACACCATATATTTT
cdr3_aa: CASSFTGGGGNTIYF

j_call: TRBJ1-2
clone_size: -
v_call: TRBV3-1/TRBV3-2
d_call: -
cdr3_nt: TGTGCCAGCAGCCAAGCCCAGGGCGGGCACTATGGCTACACCTTC
cdr3_aa: CASSQAQGGHYGYTF

j_call: TRBJ1-2
clone_size: once
v_call: TRBV7-2
d_call: TRBD1
cdr3_nt: TGTGCCAGCAGCACTTCGGACAGGCTTAACTATGGCTACACCTTC
cdr3_aa: CASSTSDRLNYGYTF

j_call: TRBJ1-2
clone_size: -
v_call: TRBV18
d_call: -
cdr3_nt: TGTGCCAGCTCACCATCGGGAGGGTGGGGCTACACCTTC
cdr3_aa: CASSPSGGWGYTF

j_call: TRBJ2-7
clone_size: -
v_call: TRBV7-8
d_call: TRBD1
cdr3_nt: TGTGCCAGCAGCTTAGCGGGGACAGGGGGCTACGAGCAGTACTTC
cdr3_aa: CASSLAGTGGYEQYF

j_call: TRBJ1-6
clone_size: -
v_call: TRBV6-5
d_call: -
cdr3_nt: TGTGCCAGCAGGGCCACCGGTCTTTATAATTCACCCCTCCACTTT
cdr3_aa: CASRATGLYNSPLHF

j_call: TRBJ1-1
clone_size: -
v_call: TRBV19
d_call: -
cdr3_nt: TGTGCCAGTAGTCAGACTCTGGTTGAAGCTTTCTTT
cdr3_aa: CASSQTLVEAFF

j_call: TRBJ1-6
clone_size: -
v_call: TRBV15
d_call: -
cdr3_nt: TGTGCCACCAGCAGAGATAGCGGGACGGGGGATAATTCACCCCTCCACTTT
cdr3_aa: CATSRDSGTGDNSPLHF

j_call: TRBJ1-3
clone_size: -
v_call: TRBV7-8
d_call: -
cdr3_nt: TGTGCCAGCAGCCCGGGACCGGACTCTGGAAACACCATATATTTT
cdr3_aa: CASSPGPDSGNTIYF

j_call: TRBJ1-5
clone_size: -
v_call: TRBV30
d_call: TRBD1
cdr3_nt: TGTGCCTGGAAAGACAGGGGCCCTCAGGGGCCCCAGCATTTT
cdr3_aa: CAWKDRGPQGPQHF

j_call: TRBJ1-6
clone_size: -
v_call: TRBV3-1/TRBV3-2
d_call: TRBD1
cdr3_nt: TGTGCCAGCAGCCTCGGGACAGATAATTCACCCCTCCACTTT
cdr3_aa: CASSLGTDNSPLHF

j_call: TRBJ1-2
clone_size: -
v_call: TRBV11-2
d_call: TRBD1
cdr3_nt: TGTGCCAGCAGCTTGGGACAGACGACTGGTGGCTACACCTTC
cdr3_aa: CASSLGQTTGGYTF

j_call: TRBJ1-6
clone_size: few
v_call: TRBV4-1
d_call: TRBD1
cdr3_nt: TGCGCCAGCAGCCTTATGGACAGGGGAGATTCACCCCTCCACTTT
cdr3_aa: CASSLMDRGDSPLHF

j_call: TRBJ1-6
clone_size: -
v_call: TRBV2
d_call: -
cdr3_nt: TGTGCCAGGAGACAGGTGGTTAATTCACCCCTCCACTTT
cdr3_aa: CARRQVVNSPLHF

j_call: TRBJ1-6
clone_size: -
v_call: TRBV2
d_call: -
cdr3_nt: TGTGCCAGCAGTTTAGGTCAGAATAATTCACCCCTCCACTTT
cdr3_aa: CASSLGQNNSPLHF

j_call: TRBJ1-1
clone_size: -
v_call: TRBV6-2/TRBV6-3
d_call: TRBD1
cdr3_nt: TGTGCCAGCAGCTTCGCGACAGGGGGAACGAACACTGAAGCTTTCTTT
cdr3_aa: CASSFATGGTNTEAFF

j_call: TRBJ2-7
clone_size: -
v_call: TRBV7-2
d_call: -
cdr3_nt: TGTGCCAGCAGCCGCCTGGGGCAGGCCTCCTACGAGCAGTACTTC
cdr3_aa: CASSRLGQASYEQYF

j_call: TRBJ2-2
clone_size: -
v_call: TRBV5-4
d_call: -
cdr3_nt: TGTGCCAGCAGCCAGGGCACGAACACCGGGGAGCTGTTTTTT
cdr3_aa: CASSQGTNTGELFF

j_call: TRBJ2-7
clone_size: -
v_call: TRBV7-2
d_call: TRBD1
cdr3_nt: TGTGCCAGCAGCTTAAGGGGGACAGGTGTTGGCGAGCAGTACTTC
cdr3_aa: CASSLRGTGVGEQYF

j_call: TRBJ2-7
clone_size: -
v_call: TRBV5-8
d_call: -
cdr3_nt: TGTGCCAGCACCCGGGTTCGGGAGCAGTACTTC
cdr3_aa: CASTRVREQYF

j_call: TRBJ1-3
clone_size: -
v_call: TRBV5-4
d_call: -
cdr3_nt: TGTGCCAGCAGCTTGGGGAGCCCCTCTGGAAACACCATATATTTT
cdr3_aa: CASSLGSPSGNTIYF

j_call: TRBJ2-7
clone_size: -
v_call: TRBV28
d_call: -
cdr3_nt: TGTGCCAGCAGACCGGACATTCTCTACGAGCAGTACTTC
cdr3_aa: CASRPDILYEQYF

j_call: TRBJ1-1
clone_size: -
v_call: TRBV19
d_call: -
cdr3_nt: TGTGCCAGTAGTATAGATCCGGAGACAAAGAACACTGAAGCTTTCTTT
cdr3_aa: CASSIDPETKNTEAFF

j_call: TRBJ1-3
clone_size: -
v_call: TRBV6-6
d_call: TRBD1
cdr3_nt: TGTGCCACCGGGGGACAGAGCTCTGGAAACACCATATATTTT
cdr3_aa: CATGGQSSGNTIYF

j_call: TRBJ2-3
clone_size: -
v_call: TRBV5-5
d_call: -
cdr3_nt: TGTGCCAGCAGCAATTACCAGGGGTCATACACAGATACGCAGTATTTT
cdr3_aa: CASSNYQGSYTDTQYF

j_call: TRBJ2-6
clone_size: -
v_call: TRBV19
d_call: -
cdr3_nt: TGTGCCAGTAGTATAGTGCTCGGAGGGGCTGGGGCCAACGTCCTGACTTTC
cdr3_aa: CASSIVLGGAGANVLTF

j_call: TRBJ1-1
clone_size: -
v_call: TRBV9
d_call: -
cdr3_nt: TGTGCCAGCAGCGTAAGGTGGGACGGGAACACTGAAGCTTTCTTT
cdr3_aa: CASSVRWDGNTEAFF

j_call: TRBJ2-1
clone_size: -
v_call: TRBV3-1/TRBV3-2
d_call: -
cdr3_nt: TGTGCCAGCGGGTACGGGAATGAGCAGTTCTTC
cdr3_aa: CASGYGNEQFF

j_call: TRBJ1-2
clone_size: -
v_call: TRBV4-3
d_call: -
cdr3_nt: TGCGCCAGCAGCCAGGGGGATAGTAACTATGGCTACACCTTC
cdr3_aa: CASSQGDSNYGYTF

j_call: TRBJ2-1
clone_size: -
v_call: TRBV19
d_call: -
cdr3_nt: TGTGCCAGTAGTATAGCTCCCACCCCCTACAATGAGCAGTTCTTC
cdr3_aa: CASSIAPTPYNEQFF

j_call: TRBJ2-3
clone_size: few
v_call: TRBV19
d_call: TRBD1
cdr3_nt: TGTGCCAGTAGTGTTCGACAGGGGGCGAGCACAGATACGCAGTATTTT
cdr3_aa: CASSVRQGASTDTQYF

j_call: TRBJ1-2
clone_size: -
v_call: TRBV25-1
d_call: TRBD1
cdr3_nt: TGTGCCAGCAGTGAACCCGGGACAGGGTACGGCTATGGCTACACCTTC
cdr3_aa: CASSEPGTGYGYGYTF

j_call: TRBJ1-2
clone_size: -
v_call: TRBV2
d_call: -
cdr3_nt: TGTGCCAGCAGTGTGGGAGGGCAGTATGGCTACACCTTC
cdr3_aa: CASSVGGQYGYTF

j_call: TRBJ2-1
clone_size: once
v_call: TRBV19
d_call: TRBD1
cdr3_nt: TGTGCCAGTAGTAAAATACAGGGGGGTATCTTCGATGAGCAGTTCTTC
cdr3_aa: CASSKIQGGIFDEQFF

j_call: TRBJ2-2
clone_size: -
v_call: TRBV12-3/TRBV12-4
d_call: -
cdr3_nt: TGTGCCAGCAGTCGAACCGGGGAGCTGTTTTTT
cdr3_aa: CASSRTGELFF

j_call: TRBJ2-5
clone_size: -
v_call: TRBV6-5
d_call: -
cdr3_nt: TGTGCCAGCAGTTCCCCCTCCTCCAAAGAGACCCAGTACTTC
cdr3_aa: CASSSPSSKETQYF

j_call: TRBJ2-3
clone_size: -
v_call: TRBV4-1
d_call: -
cdr3_nt: TGCGCCAGCAGCCAAGGGACTCACTATTCGACAGATACGCAGTATTTT
cdr3_aa: CASSQGTHYSTDTQYF

j_call: TRBJ1-5
clone_size: -
v_call: TRBV6-5
d_call: -
cdr3_nt: TGTGCCAGCAGTTCCCACGGCAGGGGAAACAATCAGCCCCAGCATTTT
cdr3_aa: CASSSHGRGNNQPQHF

j_call: TRBJ2-7
clone_size: -
v_call: TRBV11-3
d_call: -
cdr3_nt: TGTGCCAGCAGCTTAGATCCAGCCTACGAGCAGTACTTC
cdr3_aa: CASSLDPAYEQYF

j_call: TRBJ2-3
clone_size: -
v_call: TRBV29-1
d_call: -
cdr3_nt: TGCAGCGTTGGGGCAGGGGCCAACACAGATACGCAGTATTTT
cdr3_aa: CSVGAGANTDTQYF

j_call: TRBJ2-7
clone_size: few
v_call: TRBV10-1
d_call: TRBD2
cdr3_nt: TGCGCCAGCAGTACGACTAGCGGAGCACCCTACGAGCAGTACTTC
cdr3_aa: CASSTTSGAPYEQYF

j_call: TRBJ1-2
clone_size: -
v_call: TRBV28
d_call: -
cdr3_nt: TGTGCCAGCAGTTTGGTAGAGGGTGGCTATGGCTACACCTTC
cdr3_aa: CASSLVEGGYGYTF

j_call: TRBJ2-3
clone_size: -
v_call: TRBV11-2
d_call: -
cdr3_nt: TGTGCCAGCGGACTCCGGGGAATCGCAGATACGCAGTATTTT
cdr3_aa: CASGLRGIADTQYF

j_call: TRBJ2-7
clone_size: -
v_call: TRBV6-5
d_call: TRBD1
cdr3_nt: TGTGCCAGCAGTTACGCCGGGACAGGGGTCTACGAGCAGTACTTC
cdr3_aa: CASSYAGTGVYEQYF

j_call: TRBJ1-3
clone_size: -
v_call: TRBV5-5
d_call: -
cdr3_nt: TGTGCCAGCAGCTCGCAGGGTTTGGTGCTTTCTGGAAACACCATATATTTT
cdr3_aa: CASSSQGLVLSGNTIYF